Each of the 14 T cell receptor beta chains below was sequenced from the same sample in a study of blood T cells in healthy people across ages (dated by TCRdb to between 2014 and 2016). To prepare the library, 5' RACE was applied. The sequencer listed for this sample is Illumina HiSeq 2500. A second PCR of roughly 6 to 11 cycles was performed with a sample-barcoded 5' primer and a J-beta primer mix. TCRdb reanalyzed the raw reads on its own, using fastp at Q25 for trimming and MiXCR for clone calling, and kept in-frame beta chains. For every CDR3 protein sequence, its rows merge into one entry that carries the most common genes and DNA. The sample records around 1,600,000 distinct CDR3 sequences, 35% to 45% of which are singletons. The biggest ten clones account for just over 4% of the sample. The specimen was blood. These receptors were taken from a woman aged 18-30 years in good health.

The chain links TRBV20-1 to TRBJ2-7; D gene ambiguous. The CDR3 contains 11 residues. Germline loops: CDR1 DFQATT, CDR2 SNEGSKA (reference sequence). Trimming left V 4 bases short and J 4 bases short, with 8 bases between. Here the CDR3 reads CSANGPYEQYF. Written as DNA, the CDR3 is TGCAGTGCTAACGGGCCTTACGAGCAGTACTTC.

CDR3 sequence (DNA): TGTGCCAGCAGGATTGGCCAGACAGGCATCCTCTTGCCTAATGAAAAACTGTTTTTT. Protein sequence: CASRIGQTGILLPNEKLFF. V usage is TRBV27 and J usage is TRBJ1-4; possible D gene TRBD1, 6 bases. V shed 6 bases and J shed 3 bases, with 26 bases lying between them. CDR1 is MNHEY, CDR2 SMNVEV, per germline (reference sequence). The CDR3 is 19 amino acids.

This clonotype has more than one count but fewer than ten. V gene TRBV30 combines with J gene TRBJ1-2, with D uncertain. The ends were cut back, 0 bases at V and 0 bases at J, with 11 bases in the middle. The V gene's germline CDR1 is GTSNPN and CDR2 SVGIG (reference sequence). The CDR3 has 15 residues. CDR3: CAWSVARHANYGYTF. The DNA for the CDR3 is TGTGCCTGGAGTGTTGCCAGGCACGCTAACTATGGCTACACCTTC.

The chain uses TRBV3-1 and TRBJ1-4, with D tentatively TRBD1 (6 bases). Trimming took off 1 base at V and 7 bases at J, with 16 bases between the two ends. Germline assignment: CDR1 LGHDT and CDR2 YNNKEL (reference sequence). The CDR3 totals 16 residues. The CDR3 protein is CASSQGGGTLGEKLFF. Here the CDR3 DNA reads TGTGCCAGCAGCCAAGGAGGGGGGACTTTGGGTGAAAAACTGTTTTTT. Complete variable domain (other parts from reference TRBV3-1 and TRBJ1-4): DTAVSQTPKYLVTQMGNDKSIKCEQNLGHDTMYWYKQDSKKFLKIMFSYNNKELIINETVPNRFSPKSPDKAHLNLHINSLELGDSAVYFCASSQGGGTLGEKLFFGSGTQLSVL.

This clonotype was observed many times. This chain uses TRBV7-2 with TRBJ2-3, with D possibly being TRBD2 (6 bases). The CDR3 length is 14 residues. Trimming took off 0 bases at V and 4 bases at J, with 8 bases between the two ends. CDR1 is SGHTA and CDR2 is FQGNSA in the germline V gene. This CDR3 reads CASSLAEGADTQYF. The CDR3 nucleotides read TGTGCCAGCAGCTTAGCGGAGGGTGCAGATACGCAGTATTTT.

A few counts support this clonotype. V gene TRBV20-1 combines with J gene TRBJ2-1, with 8 bases lining up with TRBD2. Losses at the gene ends were 6 bases for V and 4 bases for J; bases not matched to a gene: 8. This CDR3 is 14 amino acids long. In germline, CDR1 is DFQATT, CDR2 SNEGSKA (reference sequence). The CDR3 bases are TGCAGTGCCAGATGGGCGGGGGGTTACAATGAGCAGTTCTTC. It is translated as CSARWAGGYNEQFF.

The sample holds a few counts of this clonotype. The genes are TRBV5-1 and TRBJ1-2; TRBD1 might be the D (5 bases). The V end was cut by 0 bases, the J end by 3 bases, with 15 bases between. The CDR3 has 16 residues. Germline V gene lookup returns CDR1 SGHRS and CDR2 YFSETQ. For the CDR3, the DNA is TGCGCCAGCAGCTTGGCCGTCGGGACTGGTGACTATGGCTACACCTTC. Protein product: CASSLAVGTGDYGYTF.

J is TRBJ2-7 and V is TRBV5-1, with D unclear. Deletions cut 5 bases from V and 0 bases from J, with 12 bases between. The CDR3 runs 14 residues. Per the germline V gene, CDR1 is SGHRS and CDR2 is YFSETQ. DNA for the CDR3: TGCGCCAGCAGTCCCGTCCAGGTCTCCTACGAGCAGTACTTC. Amino acid sequence: CASSPVQVSYEQYF.

This clonotype was seen only once. The chain uses TRBV7-2 and TRBJ1-4; D perhaps matches TRBD1 (5 bases). V shed 4 bases and J shed 10 bases, with 10 bases lying between them. CDR1 SGHTA and CDR2 FQGNSA come from the germline V gene. The CDR3 runs 12 residues. The CDR3: CASSSSGGKLFF. The CDR3 DNA reads TGTGCCAGCAGCTCTAGCGGGGGAAAACTGTTTTTT.

The chain employs TRBV2 and TRBJ2-3, with 8 bases aligning to TRBD1. Per germline, CDR1 SNHLY and CDR2 FYNNEI. This CDR3 comprises 16 residues. J was trimmed by 0 bases and V by 10 bases; bases with no gene match: 12. The CDR3 sequence is CATKWGTGHSTDTQYF. The DNA for the CDR3 is TGTGCCACCAAATGGGGGACAGGACATAGCACAGATACGCAGTATTTT.

In the case of this clonotype: This CDR3 is missing its conserved last phenylalanine or tryptophan, likely due to a read error. V and J are TRBV27 and TRBJ2-3; D is uncertain. CDR1 MNHEY and CDR2 SMNVEV come from the germline V gene (reference sequence). The CDR3 has 14 amino acids. V was pared by 4 bases and J by 3 bases, with 11 bases between. The CDR3 here is CASSSQPTTDTQYI. The DNA of the CDR3 is TGTGCCAGCAGTTCACAACCGACTACAGATACGCAGTATATT.

This clonotype was seen at least ten times. The chain joins TRBV20-1 to TRBJ2-3; 7 bases are a match to TRBD1. The V and J ends lost 1 base and 2 bases, in that order; junction bases with no gene match: 3. The germline V gene encodes CDR1 DFQATT and CDR2 SNEGSKA (reference sequence). The CDR3 length is 14 residues. CDR3 region: CSARAGGATDTQYF. CDR3 DNA: TGCAGTGCTAGAGCAGGGGGTGCCACAGATACGCAGTATTTT.

This clonotype occurred a few times. The gene calls are TRBV7-9 and TRBJ2-5, with 8 bases that match TRBD2. V lost 1 base to trimming and J lost 4 bases; unmatched junction nucleotides: 5. The CDR3 length is 15 residues. CDR1 is SEHNR and CDR2 is FQNEAQ in the germline V gene (reference sequence). Written as DNA, the CDR3 is TGTGCCAGCAGCTTAGTCGGGCTAGCGGGAGAGACCCAGTACTTC. Its translation is CASSLVGLAGETQYF.

The CDR3 here is CASSYLTEAFF. The DNA of the CDR3 is TGTGCCAGCAGTTATCTGACTGAAGCTTTCTTT. This chain uses TRBV6-6 with TRBJ1-1, with D uncertain. V was clipped by 3 bases and J by 5 bases, with 4 bases between them. The CDR3 is made up of 11 amino acids. Per germline, CDR1 MNHNY and CDR2 SVGAGI (reference sequence).